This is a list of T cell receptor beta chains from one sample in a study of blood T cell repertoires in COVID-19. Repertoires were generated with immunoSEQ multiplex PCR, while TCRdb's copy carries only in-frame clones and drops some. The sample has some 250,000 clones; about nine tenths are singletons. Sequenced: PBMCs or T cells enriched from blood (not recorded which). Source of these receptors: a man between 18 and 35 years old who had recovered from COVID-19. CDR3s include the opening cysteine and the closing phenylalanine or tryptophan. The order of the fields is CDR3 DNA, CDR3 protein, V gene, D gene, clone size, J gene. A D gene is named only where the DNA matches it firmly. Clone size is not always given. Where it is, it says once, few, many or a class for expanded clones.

cdr3_nt: TGCGCCAGCAGCCAAGAAGGGGGACAGCATAGCAATCAGCCCCAGCATTTT
cdr3_aa: CASSQEGGQHSNQPQHF
v_call: TRBV4-1
d_call: TRBD1
clone_size: NA
j_call: TRBJ1-5

cdr3_nt: TGTGCTAGTGTCGCACCGGGACAGGGGCCAGAGACCCAGTACTTC
cdr3_aa: CASVAPGQGPETQYF
v_call: TRBV12-5
d_call: TRBD1
clone_size: NA
j_call: TRBJ2-5

cdr3_nt: TGTGCCAGCAGCTATAGACAGCGCACAGATACGCAGTATTTT
cdr3_aa: CASSYRQRTDTQYF
v_call: TRBV11-2
d_call: NA
clone_size: NA
j_call: TRBJ2-3

cdr3_nt: TGTGCCAGCAGCTTAGAGCCGGGTTTCTACAATGAGCAGTTCTTC
cdr3_aa: CASSLEPGFYNEQFF
v_call: TRBV11-3
d_call: NA
clone_size: NA
j_call: TRBJ2-1

cdr3_nt: TGCAGCGTTGGGGCTCGGCCCTACGAGCAGTACTTC
cdr3_aa: CSVGARPYEQYF
v_call: TRBV29-1
d_call: NA
clone_size: NA
j_call: TRBJ2-7

cdr3_nt: TGCGCCAGCAGCCCCGGGACTAGCGTGACGAGGGTGAATGAGCAGTTCTTC
cdr3_aa: CASSPGTSVTRVNEQFF
v_call: TRBV5-1
d_call: TRBD2
clone_size: NA
j_call: TRBJ2-1

cdr3_nt: TGTGCCAGCAGCTTGAAGGGCTTAGGTCTAGCGGGATCGGAAGATACGCAGTATTTT
cdr3_aa: CASSLKGLGLAGSEDTQYF
v_call: TRBV5-5
d_call: TRBD2
clone_size: NA
j_call: TRBJ2-3

cdr3_nt: TGTGCCAGCACGACGGGACAAATTCGTGGAGAGACCCAGTACTTC
cdr3_aa: CASTTGQIRGETQYF
v_call: TRBV6-5
d_call: NA
clone_size: NA
j_call: TRBJ2-5

cdr3_nt: TGTGCCTGGGACGACAGGGAAAATTCACCCCTCCACTTT
cdr3_aa: CAWDDRENSPLHF
v_call: TRBV30
d_call: TRBD1
clone_size: NA
j_call: TRBJ1-6

cdr3_nt: TGTGCCAGCGCCAGGGGGCGCCAAGAGACCCAGTACTTC
cdr3_aa: CASARGRQETQYF
v_call: TRBV3-1/TRBV3-2
d_call: TRBD1
clone_size: NA
j_call: TRBJ2-5

cdr3_nt: TGTGCCAGCAGGATGGGGGGAATTTACAATGAGCAGTTCTTC
cdr3_aa: CASRMGGIYNEQFF
v_call: TRBV2
d_call: NA
clone_size: NA
j_call: TRBJ2-1

cdr3_nt: TGTGCCAGCCCGGATTCACCCCTCCACTTT
cdr3_aa: CASPDSPLHF
v_call: TRBV11-2
d_call: NA
clone_size: NA
j_call: TRBJ1-6

cdr3_nt: TGTGCCAGCAGGTCGGCCGGGGTCTATGGCTACACCTTC
cdr3_aa: CASRSAGVYGYTF
v_call: TRBV28
d_call: NA
clone_size: once
j_call: TRBJ1-2

cdr3_nt: TGTGCCAGCGGCCCCGATAGGGGGCGGGATTACGAGCAGTACTTC
cdr3_aa: CASGPDRGRDYEQYF
v_call: TRBV2
d_call: NA
clone_size: NA
j_call: TRBJ2-7

cdr3_nt: TGTGCCAGTAGTACCGGACAGGGAATGGGAATAGGCAATCAGCCCCAGCATTTT
cdr3_aa: CASSTGQGMGIGNQPQHF
v_call: TRBV19
d_call: TRBD1
clone_size: NA
j_call: TRBJ1-5

cdr3_nt: TGTGCCAGCAGCCCCGGACTAGCGGGAGATCACTACGAGCAGTACTTC
cdr3_aa: CASSPGLAGDHYEQYF
v_call: TRBV5-4
d_call: TRBD2
clone_size: once
j_call: TRBJ2-7

cdr3_nt: TGTGCCAGCTCACCGCAGGGTGATGAGCAGTTCTTC
cdr3_aa: CASSPQGDEQFF
v_call: TRBV18
d_call: NA
clone_size: NA
j_call: TRBJ2-1

cdr3_nt: TGTGCCACCAGTGATTCGACTAGCGGGTTTCCCAATGAGCAGTTCTTC
cdr3_aa: CATSDSTSGFPNEQFF
v_call: TRBV24-1
d_call: TRBD2
clone_size: NA
j_call: TRBJ2-1

cdr3_nt: TGTGCCACCAGACAGGGGGCGAACACCGGGGAGCTGTTTTTT
cdr3_aa: CATRQGANTGELFF
v_call: TRBV6-5
d_call: TRBD1
clone_size: NA
j_call: TRBJ2-2

cdr3_nt: TGTGCCAGCAGTTACTGGGCAGCTGGGGCCAACGTCCTGACTTTC
cdr3_aa: CASSYWAAGANVLTF
v_call: TRBV6-5
d_call: NA
clone_size: NA
j_call: TRBJ2-6

cdr3_nt: TGTGCCAGCAGCCACCGGAGAGTTGTCCATGGAGATACGCAGTATTTT
cdr3_aa: CASSHRRVVHGDTQYF
v_call: TRBV11-3
d_call: NA
clone_size: NA
j_call: TRBJ2-3

cdr3_nt: TGTGCCAGTAGTCGGGACAGGGACCATCAGCCCCAGCATTTT
cdr3_aa: CASSRDRDHQPQHF
v_call: TRBV19
d_call: TRBD1
clone_size: few
j_call: TRBJ1-5

cdr3_nt: TGTGCCAGCTCCACCGGGACAGGGGATTCACCCCTCCACTTT
cdr3_aa: CASSTGTGDSPLHF
v_call: TRBV25-1
d_call: TRBD1
clone_size: NA
j_call: TRBJ1-6

cdr3_nt: TGTGCCAGTAGTATAGGACAGGCCCGCGACTATGGCTACACCTTC
cdr3_aa: CASSIGQARDYGYTF
v_call: TRBV19
d_call: NA
clone_size: few
j_call: TRBJ1-2

cdr3_nt: TGTGCCAGTACCCCGACAGGGACGAACACTGAAGCTTTCTTT
cdr3_aa: CASTPTGTNTEAFF
v_call: TRBV19
d_call: TRBD1
clone_size: NA
j_call: TRBJ1-1

cdr3_nt: TGTGCCAGTAGGCGGGGGGGCGGAGGCGGCTACACCTTC
cdr3_aa: CASRRGGGGGYTF
v_call: TRBV19
d_call: NA
clone_size: few
j_call: TRBJ1-2

cdr3_nt: TGTGCCTGGACCCAGGGGTGGCGAGGCTACACCTTC
cdr3_aa: CAWTQGWRGYTF
v_call: TRBV30
d_call: NA
clone_size: NA
j_call: TRBJ1-2

cdr3_nt: TGTGCCTGGGCAAGTACAGGGAACACTGAAGCTTTCTTT
cdr3_aa: CAWASTGNTEAFF
v_call: TRBV30
d_call: NA
clone_size: NA
j_call: TRBJ1-1

cdr3_nt: TGTGCCAGCAGCCAAGCGGTTGGAGCGGGAGGGTTGGATGAGCAGTTCTTC
cdr3_aa: CASSQAVGAGGLDEQFF
v_call: TRBV3-1/TRBV3-2
d_call: TRBD2
clone_size: NA
j_call: TRBJ2-1

cdr3_nt: TGTGCCTGGAGCGTCGGGGGAGATGACACAGATACGCAGTATTTT
cdr3_aa: CAWSVGGDDTDTQYF
v_call: TRBV30
d_call: NA
clone_size: many
j_call: TRBJ2-3

cdr3_nt: TGTGCCTGGAGCACCAGAACGACAGGGGGCTATTATTCACCCCTCCACTTT
cdr3_aa: CAWSTRTTGGYYSPLHF
v_call: TRBV30
d_call: TRBD1
clone_size: NA
j_call: TRBJ1-6

cdr3_nt: TGCGCCAGCACCGGGGGATCCGGGGAGCTGTTTTTT
cdr3_aa: CASTGGSGELFF
v_call: TRBV4-1
d_call: NA
clone_size: NA
j_call: TRBJ2-2

cdr3_nt: TGTGCCTCCCCGACCCAGGATGGCTACACCTTC
cdr3_aa: CASPTQDGYTF
v_call: TRBV7-9
d_call: NA
clone_size: NA
j_call: TRBJ1-2

cdr3_nt: TGTGCCACCAGCAGTGGAGGTCGGGGTCAGCCCCAGCATTTT
cdr3_aa: CATSSGGRGQPQHF
v_call: TRBV15
d_call: NA
clone_size: NA
j_call: TRBJ1-5

cdr3_nt: TGTGCCAGCAGACAGGTGAACACTGAAGCTTTCTTT
cdr3_aa: CASRQVNTEAFF
v_call: TRBV25-1
d_call: NA
clone_size: NA
j_call: TRBJ1-1

cdr3_nt: TGTGCCAGCAGCTGGGCGGGGACTAATACCTACGAGCAGTACTTC
cdr3_aa: CASSWAGTNTYEQYF
v_call: TRBV7-9
d_call: TRBD2
clone_size: NA
j_call: TRBJ2-7

cdr3_nt: TGTGCCAGCAGCTTGGGGCATACGGGGGACGAGCAGTACTTC
cdr3_aa: CASSLGHTGDEQYF
v_call: TRBV5-6
d_call: NA
clone_size: NA
j_call: TRBJ2-7

cdr3_nt: TGCGCCAGCAGCCCCCTCGACGGGGTACAGCCCCAGCATTTT
cdr3_aa: CASSPLDGVQPQHF
v_call: TRBV4-1
d_call: NA
clone_size: NA
j_call: TRBJ1-5

cdr3_nt: TGTGCCAGCAGCTTAGAGAGACAGGGGAGGGGCTACACCTTC
cdr3_aa: CASSLERQGRGYTF
v_call: TRBV7-2
d_call: TRBD1
clone_size: NA
j_call: TRBJ1-2

cdr3_nt: TGTGCCAGCAGCTTTCCGGGACAGAACACTGAAGCTTTCTTT
cdr3_aa: CASSFPGQNTEAFF
v_call: TRBV7-9
d_call: NA
clone_size: NA
j_call: TRBJ1-1

cdr3_nt: TGTGCCACCAGCAGAACTAACCTTGGTGAGCATGAGCAGTTCTTC
cdr3_aa: CATSRTNLGEHEQFF
v_call: TRBV15
d_call: NA
clone_size: NA
j_call: TRBJ2-1

cdr3_nt: TGTGCCAGTAGTGCCCACCTAGCGGGAGTGAATCCCACCGGGGAGCTGTTTTTT
cdr3_aa: CASSAHLAGVNPTGELFF
v_call: TRBV19
d_call: TRBD2
clone_size: NA
j_call: TRBJ2-2

cdr3_nt: TGCGCCAGCAGCTGGGGGGACAGAATTAATTCACCCCTCCACTTT
cdr3_aa: CASSWGDRINSPLHF
v_call: TRBV5-1
d_call: TRBD1
clone_size: NA
j_call: TRBJ1-6

cdr3_nt: TGTGCCAGCAGCCGGACAGGGGATAATTCACCCCTCCACTTT
cdr3_aa: CASSRTGDNSPLHF
v_call: TRBV7-9
d_call: TRBD1
clone_size: NA
j_call: TRBJ1-6

cdr3_nt: TGTGCCATCAGTGAGTCGGCTTTAGGAGCCTACGAGCAGTACTTC
cdr3_aa: CAISESALGAYEQYF
v_call: TRBV10-3
d_call: NA
clone_size: NA
j_call: TRBJ2-7